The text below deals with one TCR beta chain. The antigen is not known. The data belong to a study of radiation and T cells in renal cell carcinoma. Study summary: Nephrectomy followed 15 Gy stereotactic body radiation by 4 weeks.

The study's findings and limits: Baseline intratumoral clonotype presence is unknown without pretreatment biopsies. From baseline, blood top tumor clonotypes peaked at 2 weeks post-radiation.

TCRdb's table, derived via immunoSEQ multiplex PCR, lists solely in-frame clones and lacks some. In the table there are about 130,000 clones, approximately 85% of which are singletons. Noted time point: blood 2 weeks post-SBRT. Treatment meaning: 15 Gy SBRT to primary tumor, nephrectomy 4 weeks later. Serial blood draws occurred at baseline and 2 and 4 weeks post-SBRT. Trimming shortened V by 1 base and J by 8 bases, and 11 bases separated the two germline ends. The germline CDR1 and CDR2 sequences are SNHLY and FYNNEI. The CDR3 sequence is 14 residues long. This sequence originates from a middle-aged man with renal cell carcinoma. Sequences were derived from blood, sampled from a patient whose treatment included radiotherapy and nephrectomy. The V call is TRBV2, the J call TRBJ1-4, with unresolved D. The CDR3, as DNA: TGTGCCAGCAGTGAAGTGTCCCTCCGGGAAAAACTGTTTTTT. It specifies CASSEVSLREKLFF.